This T cell receptor (beta chain) emerged from a study of siplizumab effects on memory and regulatory T cells. Profiling relied on immunoSEQ multiplex PCR, and the TCRdb table lists in-frame clones only, not all of them. This table has roughly 100,000 clones, 93% appearing once. Whole-study results and caveats: Apparently key alloresponse contributors, naive T cells also seemed more diverse than memory cells. It was not possible to assign a naive or memory phenotype to roughly 80-95% of proliferating CD4+ or CD8+ clones.

Comment on this clone: Its antigen is not known.

The CDR3 is made up of 15 amino acids. Germline V gene lookup returns CDR1 SGHTA and CDR2 FQGNSA. V lost 2 bases to trimming and J lost 5 bases, with 13 bases between them. Sequencing was done on a sample of CD4+ T cells sorted from blood. The chain recombines TRBV7-2 with TRBJ1-3; a possible D gene is TRBD1 (5 bases). The origin of this receptor is a human donor in good health. The CDR3 is CASSLNAGRRNTIYF. The CDR3 DNA is TGTGCCAGCAGCTTAAACGCAGGGAGAAGAAACACCATATATTTT.